The entry below gives a single T cell receptor (beta chain) sequence along with its context. Antigen specificity is unknown. V was cut by 2 bases and J by 0 bases, with 10 bases left in between. The CDR3 has 15 residues. Germline assignment: CDR1 SGHTA and CDR2 FQGTGA. The entry originates in a study of OX40 agonist ivuxolimab in advanced cancers. Method: immunoSEQ multiplex PCR; TCRdb's copy keeps in-frame clones and lacks some. Counted here are about 69,000 clones, 90% occurring once; the ten biggest clones make up roughly a tenth. Study-level findings and limits: CD8+ T cells (on average) carried more expanded clones than CD4+ T cells.

This TCR was recovered from an adult with an advanced solid tumor such as melanoma, head and neck, liver or kidney cancer. This specimen consisted of CD4+ or CD8+ T cells sorted from blood, obtained in a trial of the OX40 agonist ivuxolimab. The rearrangement links TRBV7-3 to TRBJ1-1; maybe TRBD1 (6 bases). The CDR3 sequence is CASSLLGAMNTEAFF. The CDR3 nucleotides read TGTGCCAGCAGCTTACTGGGGGCAATGAACACTGAAGCTTTCTTT.